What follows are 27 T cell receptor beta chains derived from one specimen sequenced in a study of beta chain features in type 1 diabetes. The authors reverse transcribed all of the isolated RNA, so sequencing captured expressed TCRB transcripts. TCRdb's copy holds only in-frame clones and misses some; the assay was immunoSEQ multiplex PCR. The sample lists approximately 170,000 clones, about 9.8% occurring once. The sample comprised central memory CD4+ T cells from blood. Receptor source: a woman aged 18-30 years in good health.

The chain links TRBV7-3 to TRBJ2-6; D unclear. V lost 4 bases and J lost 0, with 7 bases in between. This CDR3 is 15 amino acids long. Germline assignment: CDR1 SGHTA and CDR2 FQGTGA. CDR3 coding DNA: TGTGCCAGCAGCTCACAGCTCTCTGGGGCCAACGTCCTGACTTTC. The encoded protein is CASSSQLSGANVLTF.

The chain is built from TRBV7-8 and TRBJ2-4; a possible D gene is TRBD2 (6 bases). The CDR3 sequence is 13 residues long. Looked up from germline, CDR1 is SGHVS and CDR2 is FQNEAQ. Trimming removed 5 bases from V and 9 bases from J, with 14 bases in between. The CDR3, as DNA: TGTGCCAGCAGCCCCGTGGAGGGTAGCATTCAGTACTTC. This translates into CASSPVEGSIQYF.

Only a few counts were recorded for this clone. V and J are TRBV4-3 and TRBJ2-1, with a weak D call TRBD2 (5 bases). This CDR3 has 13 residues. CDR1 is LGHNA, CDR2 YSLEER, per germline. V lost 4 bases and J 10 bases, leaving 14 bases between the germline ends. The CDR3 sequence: CASSPSAGGEQFF. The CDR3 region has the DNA TGCGCCAGCAGCCCTTCGGCCGGAGGAGAGCAGTTCTTC.

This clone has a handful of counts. For the CDR3, the DNA is TGTGCCAGCAGCTTGAGACTAGTTGAACAGTTCTTC. Its protein product is CASSLRLVEQFF. This chain uses TRBV7-2 with TRBJ2-1; possible D gene TRBD2, 6 bases. Germline V lookup: CDR1 SGHTA, CDR2 FQGNSA. The germline V and J ends were trimmed by 3 bases and 13 bases, with 13 bases remaining between them. The CDR3 extends over 12 amino acids.

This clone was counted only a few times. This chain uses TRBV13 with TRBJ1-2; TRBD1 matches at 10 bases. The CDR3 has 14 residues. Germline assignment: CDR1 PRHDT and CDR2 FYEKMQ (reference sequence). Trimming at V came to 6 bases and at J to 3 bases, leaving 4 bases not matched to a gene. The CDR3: CASSGTGVDYGYTF. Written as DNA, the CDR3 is TGTGCCAGCAGTGGGACAGGGGTCGACTATGGCTACACCTTC.

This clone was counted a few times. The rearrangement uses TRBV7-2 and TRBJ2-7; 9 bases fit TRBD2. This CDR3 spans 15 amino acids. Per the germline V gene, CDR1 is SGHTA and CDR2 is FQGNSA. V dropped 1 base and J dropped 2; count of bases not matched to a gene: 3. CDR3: CASSLERGATYEQYF. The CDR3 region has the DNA TGTGCCAGCAGCTTAGAGCGGGGGGCTACCTACGAGCAGTACTTC.

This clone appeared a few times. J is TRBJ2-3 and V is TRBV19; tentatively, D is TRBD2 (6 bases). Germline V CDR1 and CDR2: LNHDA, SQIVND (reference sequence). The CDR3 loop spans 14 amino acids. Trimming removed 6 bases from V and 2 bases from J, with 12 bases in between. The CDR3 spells CASREGRITDTQYF. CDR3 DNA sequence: TGTGCCAGTAGGGAGGGGCGGATCACAGATACGCAGTATTTT. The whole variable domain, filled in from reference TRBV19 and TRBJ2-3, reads DGGITQSPKYLFRKEGQNVTLSCEQNLNHDAMYWYRQDPGQGLRLIYYSQIVNDFQKGDIAEGYSVSREKKESFPLTVTSAQKNPTAFYLCASREGRITDTQYFGPGTRLTVL.

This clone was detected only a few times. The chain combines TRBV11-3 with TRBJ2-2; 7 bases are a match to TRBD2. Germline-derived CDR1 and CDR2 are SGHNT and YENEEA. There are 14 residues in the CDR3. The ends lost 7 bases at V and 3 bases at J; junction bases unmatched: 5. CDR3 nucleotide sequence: TGTGCCAGCATGCGGGAGCAGTACACCGGGGAGCTGTTTTTT. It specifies CASMREQYTGELFF. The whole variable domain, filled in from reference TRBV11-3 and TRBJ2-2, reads EAGVVQSPRYKIIEKKQPVAFWCNPISGHNTLYWYLQNLGQGPELLIRYENEEAVDDSQLPKDRFSAERLKGVDSTLKIQPAELGDSAVYLCASMREQYTGELFFGEGSRLTVL.

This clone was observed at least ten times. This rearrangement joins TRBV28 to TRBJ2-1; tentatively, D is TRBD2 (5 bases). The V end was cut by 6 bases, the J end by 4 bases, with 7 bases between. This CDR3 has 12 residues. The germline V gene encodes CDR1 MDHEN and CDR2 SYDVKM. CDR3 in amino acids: CASSRGYNEQFF. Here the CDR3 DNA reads TGTGCCAGCAGCCGAGGGTACAATGAGCAGTTCTTC. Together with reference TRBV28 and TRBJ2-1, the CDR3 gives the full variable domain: DVKVTQSSRYLVKRTGEKVFLECVQDMDHENMFWYRQDPGLGLRLIYFSYDVKMKEKGDIPEGYSVSREKKERFSLILESASTNQTSMYLCASSRGYNEQFFGPGTRLTVL.

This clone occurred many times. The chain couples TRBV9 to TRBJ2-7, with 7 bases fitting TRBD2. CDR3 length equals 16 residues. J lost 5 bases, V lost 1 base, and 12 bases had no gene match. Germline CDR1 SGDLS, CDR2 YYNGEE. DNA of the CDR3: TGTGCCAGCAGCGTAATGGGGGGGGGTGACCTACACGAGCAGTACTTC. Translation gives CASSVMGGGDLHEQYF.

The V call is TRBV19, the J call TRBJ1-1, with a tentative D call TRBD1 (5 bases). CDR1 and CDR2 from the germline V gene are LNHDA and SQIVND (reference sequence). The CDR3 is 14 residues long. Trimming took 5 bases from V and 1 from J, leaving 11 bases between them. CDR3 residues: CASSPAGRNTEAFF. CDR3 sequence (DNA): TGTGCCAGTAGTCCCGCAGGGCGGAACACTGAAGCTTTCTTT.

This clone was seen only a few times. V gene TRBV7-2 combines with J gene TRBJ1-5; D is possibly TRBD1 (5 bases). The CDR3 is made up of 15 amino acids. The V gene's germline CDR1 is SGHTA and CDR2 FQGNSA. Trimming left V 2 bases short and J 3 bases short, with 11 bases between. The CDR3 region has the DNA TGTGCCAGCAGCTTAAGTGTAGGGGACAATCAGCCCCAGCATTTT. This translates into CASSLSVGDNQPQHF.

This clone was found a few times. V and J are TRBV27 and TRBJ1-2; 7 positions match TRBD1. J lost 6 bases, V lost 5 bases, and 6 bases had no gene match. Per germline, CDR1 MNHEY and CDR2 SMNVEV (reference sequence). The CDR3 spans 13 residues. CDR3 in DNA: TGTGCCAGCAGTAAACAGGGGTGGAATGGCTACACCTTC. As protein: CASSKQGWNGYTF.

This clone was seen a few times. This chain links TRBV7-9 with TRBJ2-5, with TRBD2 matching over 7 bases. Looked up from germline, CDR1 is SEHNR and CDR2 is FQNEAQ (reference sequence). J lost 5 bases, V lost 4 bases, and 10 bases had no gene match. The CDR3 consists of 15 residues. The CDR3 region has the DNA TGTGCCAGCAGCTCTCGCCCGGGAGGCGGGGAGACCCAGTACTTC. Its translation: CASSSRPGGGETQYF.

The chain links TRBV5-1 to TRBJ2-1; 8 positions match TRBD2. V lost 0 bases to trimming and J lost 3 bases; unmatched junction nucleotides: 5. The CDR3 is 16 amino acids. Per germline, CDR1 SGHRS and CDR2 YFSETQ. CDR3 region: CASSLDGAGGYNEQFF. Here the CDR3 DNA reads TGCGCCAGCAGCTTGGATGGGGCGGGAGGCTACAATGAGCAGTTCTTC.

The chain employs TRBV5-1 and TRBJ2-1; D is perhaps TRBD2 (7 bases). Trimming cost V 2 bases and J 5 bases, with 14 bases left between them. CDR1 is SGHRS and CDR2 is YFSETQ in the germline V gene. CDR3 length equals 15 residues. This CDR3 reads CASSFDGGPNNEQFF. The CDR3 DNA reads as TGCGCCAGCAGCTTTGACGGGGGGCCCAACAATGAGCAGTTCTTC.

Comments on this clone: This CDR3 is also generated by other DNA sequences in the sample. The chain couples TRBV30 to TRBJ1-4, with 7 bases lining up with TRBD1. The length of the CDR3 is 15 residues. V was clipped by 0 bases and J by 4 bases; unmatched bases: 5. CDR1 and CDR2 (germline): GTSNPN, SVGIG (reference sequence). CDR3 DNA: TGTGCCTGGAGTGTACGAGGGACAGTTAATGAAAAACTGTTTTTT. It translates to CAWSVRGTVNEKLFF.

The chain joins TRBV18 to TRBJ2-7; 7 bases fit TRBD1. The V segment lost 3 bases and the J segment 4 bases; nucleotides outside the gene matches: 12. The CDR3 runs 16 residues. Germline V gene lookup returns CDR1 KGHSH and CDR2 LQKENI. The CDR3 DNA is TGTGCCAGCTCACCTCCCAGAGACAGGGCTCTATACGAGCAGTACTTC. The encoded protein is CASSPPRDRALYEQYF.

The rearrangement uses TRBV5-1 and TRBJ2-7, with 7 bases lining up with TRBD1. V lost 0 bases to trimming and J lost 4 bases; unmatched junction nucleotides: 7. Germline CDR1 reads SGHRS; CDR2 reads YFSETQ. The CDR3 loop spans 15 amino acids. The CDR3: CASSLAPGGKYEQYF. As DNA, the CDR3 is TGCGCCAGCAGCTTGGCTCCAGGGGGTAAATACGAGCAGTACTTC.

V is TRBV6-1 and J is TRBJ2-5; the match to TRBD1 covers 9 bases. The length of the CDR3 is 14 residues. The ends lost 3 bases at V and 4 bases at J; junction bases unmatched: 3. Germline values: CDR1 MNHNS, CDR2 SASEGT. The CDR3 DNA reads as TGTGCCAGCAGTGACTTGGGACAGGGAGAGACCCAGTACTTC. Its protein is CASSDLGQGETQYF.

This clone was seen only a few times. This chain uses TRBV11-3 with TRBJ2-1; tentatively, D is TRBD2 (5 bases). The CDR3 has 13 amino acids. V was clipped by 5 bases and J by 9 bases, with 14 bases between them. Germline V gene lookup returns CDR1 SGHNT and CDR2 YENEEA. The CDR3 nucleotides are TGTGCCAGCAGCGTGGAGGTCAACAGTGAGCAGTTCTTC. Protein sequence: CASSVEVNSEQFF.

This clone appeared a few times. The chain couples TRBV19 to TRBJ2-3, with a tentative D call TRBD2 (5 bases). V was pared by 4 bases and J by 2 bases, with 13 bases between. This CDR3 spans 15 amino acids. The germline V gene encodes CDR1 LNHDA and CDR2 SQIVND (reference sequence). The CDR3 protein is CASSNSGKDTDTQYF. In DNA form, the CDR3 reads TGTGCCAGTAGTAACAGCGGTAAAGACACAGATACGCAGTATTTT.

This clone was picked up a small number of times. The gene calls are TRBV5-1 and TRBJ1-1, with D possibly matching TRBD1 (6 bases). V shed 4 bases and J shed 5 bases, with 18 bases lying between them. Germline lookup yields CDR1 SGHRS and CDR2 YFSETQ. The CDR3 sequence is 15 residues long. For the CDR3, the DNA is TGCGCCAGCAGCCTAGGACAGACCTTGGGTACTGAAGCTTTCTTT. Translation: CASSLGQTLGTEAFF.

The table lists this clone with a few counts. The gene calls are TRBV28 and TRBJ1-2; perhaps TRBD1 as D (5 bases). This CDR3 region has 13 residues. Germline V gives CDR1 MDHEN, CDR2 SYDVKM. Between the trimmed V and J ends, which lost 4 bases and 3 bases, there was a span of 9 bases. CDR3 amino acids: CASSSQVDYGYTF. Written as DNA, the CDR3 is TGTGCCAGCAGTTCACAGGTGGACTATGGCTACACCTTC.

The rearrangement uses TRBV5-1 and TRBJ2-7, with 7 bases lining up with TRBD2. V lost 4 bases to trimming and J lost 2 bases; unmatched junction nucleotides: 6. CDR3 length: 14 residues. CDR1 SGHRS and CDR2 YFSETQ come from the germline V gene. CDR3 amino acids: CASSRAGKPYEQYF. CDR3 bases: TGCGCCAGCAGCCGAGCGGGGAAACCCTACGAGCAGTACTTC.

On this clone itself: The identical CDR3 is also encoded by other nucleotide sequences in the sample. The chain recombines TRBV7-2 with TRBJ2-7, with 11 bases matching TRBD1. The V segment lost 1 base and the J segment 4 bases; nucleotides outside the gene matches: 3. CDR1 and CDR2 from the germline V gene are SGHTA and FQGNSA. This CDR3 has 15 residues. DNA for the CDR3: TGTGCCAGCAGCTTAGGGGACAGGGGGTCGTACGAGCAGTACTTC. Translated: CASSLGDRGSYEQYF.

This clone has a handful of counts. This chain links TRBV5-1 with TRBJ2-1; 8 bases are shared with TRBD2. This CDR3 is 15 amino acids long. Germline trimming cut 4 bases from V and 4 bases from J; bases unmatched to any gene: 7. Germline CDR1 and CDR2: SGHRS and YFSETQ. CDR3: CASSPHGGVYNEQFF. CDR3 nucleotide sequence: TGCGCCAGCAGCCCCCACGGGGGGGTTTACAATGAGCAGTTCTTC.